What follows describes a single T cell receptor (beta chain). The specificity of this receptor is unknown. Base qualities are not recorded, but no much larger clone differs from it by a single base. The data stem from a study of blood T cell repertoires in COVID-19 (dated by TCRdb to 2020 to 2021). Regarding the complete study: Samples covering the acute and convalescent phases of COVID-19 were provided by collaborators in the United States, Italy and Spain. Where HLA class I and class II types were available, the types were taken from metadata supplied by the sample provider, not from assay-based typing. The samples were drawn from two sources: the first 160 participants of the ongoing ImmuneRACE study, and fewer than 1,500 subjects contributed by 6 global collaborators. The sample metadata nearly always contained a de-identified subject ID, COVID-19 status, age in years and sex. The repertoires were released in a freely available public database meant as a resource for research on the immune response to SARS-CoV-2. The dataset comprised deeply sampled blood TCRbeta repertoires from subjects exposed to, actively infected with, or recovered from COVID-19. The material from the prospective study consisted of cDNA or gDNA derived from T cells, B-cell-depleted T cells, or PBMCs. Broader findings and caveats from the paper: How much clinical and demographic metadata was included differed by source and by participant, and the metadata was provided uncurated.

The junction shows trimming of 1 base on V and 3 bases on J, plus 10 bases between the germline ends. From cysteine to phenylalanine, the CDR3 is 14 amino acids long. Just CDR3 DNA is preserved here, 42 bases in frame from base 1. Based on the germline V gene, the CDR1 and CDR2 sequences are MGHRA and YSYEKL. In the prospective study, participants were roughly 18 to 90 years old, resided in about 25 geographic areas of the United States, and were enrolled through a virtual design. Cohort assignment in the prospective study relied on participant-reported clinical history from a screening survey and a study questionnaire. Recovered participants in ImmuneRACE Cohort 3 were defined by two consecutive negative NP/OP PCR tests, clearance by a healthcare professional, or resolution of symptoms. In the prospective study, mobile phlebotomists collected whole blood, serum and a nasopharyngeal or oropharyngeal swab from each participant. Prospective study participants could optionally give additional blood draws and questionnaires over a roughly 2-month period. Prospective study blood samples were shipped either frozen or at room temperature before DNA extraction.

TCRbeta CDR3 regions were amplified from genomic DNA by means of the immunoSEQ Assay, a bias-controlled multiplex PCR. Per the source publication's procedure: The number of nucleated cells in each sample was estimated by amplification of reference gene primers within the assay. Sequence reads were collapsed and filtered to measure the absolute abundance of every unique TCRbeta CDR3 rearrangement. Productive Simpson clonality was computed per sample as the square root of Simpson's diversity index over productive rearrangements. TCRdb carries this immuneACCESS record with in-frame sequences only. Its versions omit some clonotypes, under half of them owing to an unresolved V gene in the studies checked, with the rest unexplained. D and trimming come from the DNA, and the V and J calls and clone size come from that table. For this sample there are around 310,000 clones; roughly 91% appear just once. Jointly, the top ten make up roughly a tenth of the sample.

The sequenced material came from PBMCs or T cells enriched from blood (not recorded which). The V gene is TRBV4-1 and the J gene is TRBJ2-7; the D gene is not confidently resolved. The receptor's source is a woman between 25 and 40 years old who had recovered from COVID-19. The CDR3 here reads CASSQARGDYEQYF. In nucleotides, the sequence is TGCGCCAGCAGCCAAGCTCGAGGAGACTACGAGCAGTACTTC.